This T cell receptor (beta chain) was recorded in a study of blood T cell repertoires in COVID-19. Study-level information: Acute-phase and convalescent COVID-19 samples originated in the United States, Italy and Spain. The analysed material was cDNA or gDNA that came from T cells, B-cell-depleted T cells, or PBMCs.

This clone has a handful of counts. In the study's own analysis: Quantification of nucleated cells was approximated via reference gene primer amplification. Produced via immunoSEQ multiplex PCR; TCRdb's table is partial and in-frame only. The V and J calls and clone size come from that table; D and trimming were worked out from the DNA. Among 360,000 or so clones, around nine tenths were seen once, and the ten largest hold 1%. V lost 5 bases and J lost 9, with 11 bases in between. Germline V gives CDR1 MNHEY, CDR2 SVGEGT. The CDR3 length is 11 residues. The source of this sequence is a woman aged 25 to 39 who had been exposed to COVID-19. The chain couples TRBV6-2 or TRBV6-3 to TRBJ2-7, with a weak D call TRBD2 (5 bases). Sequences were obtained from PBMCs or T cells enriched from blood (not recorded which). CDR3 DNA: TGTGCCAGCAGTCCCTCCCGGGGGCAGTACTTC. Translating it yields CASSPSRGQYF.